This T cell receptor beta chain was identified in a study of siplizumab effects on memory and regulatory T cells. Assay used: immunoSEQ multiplex PCR; TCRdb lists only in-frame clones, some missing. The sample holds approximately 94,000 clones; 94% are singletons and the top ten take less than 1.5%. V lost 1 base to trimming and J lost 8 bases, with 13 bases between them. This CDR3 is built from 14 residues. CDR1 and CDR2 (germline): SGHRS, YFSETQ. Study outcomes and limitations: The authors could not assign a naive or memory phenotype to roughly 80-96% of proliferating CD4+ or CD8+ clones. Left unconfirmed was the suppressive function of proliferating Tregs from siplizumab cultures. A minor share of alloreactive clones matched unstimulated subsets.

To note about this clone: Its antigen is as yet unknown.

The V and J genes are TRBV5-1 and TRBJ2-1; D not resolved. Sequencing was done on a sample of non-Treg CD4+ T cells sorted from blood. The TCR comes from a human donor in good health. The CDR3 bases are TGCGCCAGCAGCTTGATTCCTGCTGGGGATGAGCAGTTCTTC. This sequence encodes CASSLIPAGDEQFF. Full variable domain (rest looked up from reference TRBV5-1 and TRBJ2-1): KAGVTQTPRYLIKTRGQQVTLSCSPISGHRSVSWYQQTPGQGLQFLFEYFSETQRNKGNFPGRFSGRQFSNSRSEMNVSTLELGDSALYLCASSLIPAGDEQFFGPGTRLTVL.